These 10 T cell receptor beta chains came from one sample sequenced in a study of blood T cell repertoires in COVID-19. Measured with immunoSEQ multiplex PCR; TCRdb has only the in-frame clones, and not every one. This table holds approximately 80,000 clones, around 86% found once. The sample comprised peripheral blood. These TCRs come from a man older than 75 with acute or convalescent COVID-19.

The rearrangement links TRBV6-5 to TRBJ1-2; 9 bases align to TRBD1. This CDR3 has 14 residues. Germline-derived CDR1 and CDR2 are MNHEY and SVGAGI. Losses at the gene ends were 6 bases for V and 2 bases for J; bases not matched to a gene: 4. Here the CDR3 reads CASSPGQGNYGYTF. In DNA, the CDR3 is TGTGCCAGCAGCCCCGGACAGGGGAACTATGGCTACACCTTC.

This chain uses TRBV5-6 with TRBJ2-1; D might be TRBD2 (6 bases). Germline CDR1 is SGHDT and CDR2 is YYEEEE. This CDR3 is 14 amino acids long. V gave up 0 bases and J gave up 3 bases, with 7 bases separating them. The chain's CDR3 is CASSLAGSYNEQFF. CDR3 DNA sequence: TGTGCCAGCAGCTTGGCCGGGAGCTACAATGAGCAGTTCTTC.

The rearrangement joins TRBV6-5 to TRBJ1-1; a possible D gene is TRBD1 (6 bases). Trimming cost V 6 bases and J 6 bases, with 11 bases left between them. This CDR3 region has 12 residues. CDR1 and CDR2 from the germline V gene are MNHEY and SVGAGI. CDR3 region: CASRPTGSEAFF. CDR3 DNA sequence: TGTGCCAGCAGGCCAACAGGGTCTGAAGCTTTCTTT.

This sequence joins TRBV7-9 and TRBJ2-1; 8 nucleotides agree with TRBD2. Germline loops: CDR1 SEHNR, CDR2 FQNEAQ (reference sequence). Trimming took 2 bases from V and 8 from J; bases not matched to a gene: 8. CDR3 size: 15 residues. This CDR3 reads CASSLYGRAEDEQFF. The CDR3 region has the DNA TGTGCCAGCAGCTTATACGGGAGGGCCGAAGATGAGCAGTTCTTC. Together with reference TRBV7-9 and TRBJ2-1, the CDR3 gives the full variable domain: DTGVSQNPRHKITKRGQNVTFRCDPISEHNRLYWYRQTLGQGPEFLTYFQNEAQLEKSRLLSDRFSAERPKGSFSTLEIQRTEQGDSAMYLCASSLYGRAEDEQFFGPGTRLTVL.

A few counts support this clone. The chain combines TRBV2 with TRBJ1-2; 7 bases map to TRBD1. The V gene's germline CDR1 is SNHLY and CDR2 FYNNEI. After removal of 8 bases from V and 5 bases from J, the junction contained 2 bases not matched to a gene. This CDR3 has 11 residues. The CDR3 is CASGQAYGYTF. The CDR3 DNA follows: TGTGCCAGCGGACAGGCTTATGGCTACACCTTC.

The chain combines TRBV28 with TRBJ2-2; 11 bases match TRBD2. This CDR3 has 20 residues. V shed 6 bases and J 4 bases; nucleotides not matched to a gene: 19. Germline-derived CDR1 and CDR2 are MDHEN and SYDVKM. CDR3 amino acids: CASSPPRGSGRALGTGELFF. The CDR3, as DNA: TGTGCCAGCAGCCCCCCCCGGGGTAGCGGGAGGGCTTTGGGCACCGGGGAGCTGTTTTTT.

This chain connects TRBV10-3 to TRBJ1-1; no reliable D call. This CDR3 is 16 amino acids long. V was pared by 2 bases and J by 6 bases, with 19 bases between. Germline lookup yields CDR1 ENHRY and CDR2 SYGVKD. As DNA, the CDR3 is TGTGCCATCAGTGAGCCACGAGCGGGGAGTGTTGCTGAAGCTTTCTTT. Translated, it gives CAISEPRAGSVAEAFF.

V is TRBV30 and J is TRBJ2-1, with 9 bases aligning to TRBD2. This CDR3 has 14 amino acids. V lost 5 bases to trimming and J lost 4 bases; unmatched junction nucleotides: 6. Germline V gene sequence: CDR1 GTSNPN, CDR2 SVGIG (reference sequence). CDR3 amino acids: CAWGGLASYNEQFF. CDR3 in DNA: TGTGCCTGGGGAGGACTAGCGAGTTACAATGAGCAGTTCTTC.

The V gene is TRBV7-2, the J gene TRBJ1-6; D uncertain. The CDR3 extends over 16 amino acids. Looked up from germline, CDR1 is SGHTA and CDR2 is FQGNSA. V lost 1 base, J lost 6 bases, and 13 bases lay in between. The CDR3 reads CASSLVRGWGNSPLHF. The DNA for the CDR3 is TGTGCCAGCAGCTTAGTTCGAGGGTGGGGTAATTCACCCCTCCACTTT.

CDR3 region: CASSSGQGGLHSPLHF. The CDR3 region has the DNA TGTGCCAGCAGCTCTGGACAGGGAGGGCTCCATTCACCCCTCCACTTT. The chain combines TRBV5-4 with TRBJ1-6; TRBD1 aligns across 8 bases. This CDR3 has 16 amino acids. Losses at the gene ends were 3 bases for V and 8 bases for J; bases not matched to a gene: 10. CDR1 and CDR2 from the germline V gene are SGHNT and YYREEE (reference sequence).